This T cell receptor (beta chain) was identified during a study of neurological immune-mediated disorders. TCRdb reanalysed the 5' RACE reads using MiXCR and keeps one entry per CDR3 protein. The profile shows 50,000 to 60,000 distinct CDR3 sequences, roughly 15% of them singletons. This CDR3 spans 15 amino acids. Trimming cost V 0 bases and J 7 bases; bases outside gene matches: 6. Germline CDR1 is SGHRS and CDR2 is YFSETQ. This clonotype was detected ten times or more. The unsorted libraries were generated from a total of 2 million PBMCs, which had been stored in RNAlater at -80 C. The source material was PBMCs. This receptor was identified in a man aged 55 to 69 in good health. The gene calls are TRBV5-1 and TRBJ2-2, with TRBD1 identical over 7 bases. The CDR3 loop is CASSLGQGEIGELFF. The CDR3 region has the DNA TGCGCCAGCAGCTTGGGACAGGGTGAAATCGGGGAGCTGTTTTTT.